These 27 T cell receptor beta chains came from one sample sequenced in a study of blood T cell repertoires in COVID-19. Only in-frame clones appear in the TCRdb table, and some are missing; sequencing was by immunoSEQ multiplex PCR. The sample records 90,000 to 120,000 clones, roughly 90% being singletons. The specimen sequenced was peripheral blood. Receptors originate from a man aged 35 to 55 with active or convalescent COVID-19.

The J gene is TRBJ1-2, the V gene TRBV4-3; no firm D call. The CDR3 spans 15 residues. CDR1 and CDR2 (germline): LGHNA, YSLEER. V lost 0 bases and J 8 bases, leaving 16 bases between the germline ends. The CDR3 loop reads CASSQDLRKEAGYTF. CDR3 nucleotides: TGCGCCAGCAGCCAAGATTTGAGAAAGGAGGCGGGCTACACCTTC.

The chain joins TRBV25-1 to TRBJ2-1, with D unclear. With 0 bases removed from V and 5 bases from J, the gap between germline ends came to 8 bases. In germline, CDR1 is MGHDK, CDR2 SYGVNS. The CDR3 totals 14 residues. The CDR3 loop reads CASSEYGLDNEQFF. The CDR3 DNA sequence: TGTGCCAGCAGTGAATATGGGCTCGACAATGAGCAGTTCTTC.

The chain couples TRBV9 to TRBJ1-5, with D uncertain. From germline, CDR1 is SGDLS and CDR2 YYNGEE. The CDR3 totals 13 residues. V was trimmed by 3 bases and J by 3 bases, leaving 7 bases between them. CDR3 sequence (DNA): TGTGCCAGCAGCGGAGGGCCCAATCAGCCCCAGCATTTT. Protein: CASSGGPNQPQHF.

V is TRBV28 and J is TRBJ1-5; D not certain. V was shortened by 2 bases and J by 0 bases, with 8 bases between the two germline ends. CDR1 and CDR2 from the germline V gene are MDHEN and SYDVKM. There are 15 residues in the CDR3. The CDR3 DNA follows: TGTGCCAGCAGTTTAACGACATTTAGCAATCAGCCCCAGCATTTT. Protein: CASSLTTFSNQPQHF.

The V call is TRBV11-2, the J call TRBJ1-6; no reliable D call. The CDR3 loop spans 15 amino acids. Germline V CDR1 and CDR2: SGHAT, FQNNGV. The V end lost 1 base, the J end lost 0 bases, and 4 bases lay between the germline ends. CDR3 region: CASSLGSSYNSPLHF. The CDR3 nucleotides are TGTGCCAGCAGCTTAGGGAGCTCCTATAATTCACCCCTCCACTTT.

V gene TRBV6-6 combines with J gene TRBJ2-2; D unclear. Germline V gene sequence: CDR1 MNHNY, CDR2 SVGAGI (reference sequence). V gave up 4 bases and J gave up 5 bases, with 8 bases separating them. The CDR3 contains 13 residues. CDR3 protein: CASSFSQTGELFF. CDR3 nucleotides: TGTGCCAGCAGTTTTTCCCAGACCGGGGAGCTGTTTTTT.

This clone was recorded a few times. The chain uses TRBV28 and TRBJ1-2; 7 bases are a match to TRBD1. J lost 4 bases, V lost 3 bases, and 11 bases had no gene match. The germline V gene encodes CDR1 MDHEN and CDR2 SYDVKM. The CDR3 is made up of 16 amino acids. This chain's CDR3 is CASSFYGTVDLYGYTF. In DNA form, the CDR3 reads TGTGCCAGCAGTTTCTATGGGACAGTCGACCTCTATGGCTACACCTTC.

The chain links TRBV10-3 to TRBJ2-2, with 8 bases identical to TRBD1. V was clipped by 11 bases and J by 4 bases; unmatched bases: 6. The CDR3 loop spans 13 amino acids. In germline, CDR1 is ENHRY, CDR2 SYGVKD. CDR3 in DNA: TGTGCCGTCTGGACAGGGTTCACCGGGGAGCTGTTTTTT. Translating it yields CAVWTGFTGELFF.

V usage is TRBV7-8 and J usage is TRBJ2-3; D might be TRBD2 (6 bases). This CDR3 has 14 amino acids. The V end lost 4 bases, the J end lost 2 bases, and 10 bases lay between the germline ends. CDR1 is SGHVS and CDR2 is FQNEAQ in the germline V gene. The CDR3 DNA reads TGTGCCAGCAGCTCTCGGGACTCCACAGATACGCAGTATTTT. Translating it yields CASSSRDSTDTQYF.

Written as DNA, the CDR3 is TGTGCCAGCAGCTTAGAAGGACTAGAGGGCGAGACCCAGTACTTC. This translates into CASSLEGLEGETQYF. The chain has TRBV11-3 and TRBJ2-5; 7 bases are shared with TRBD2. The junction had 6 bases not matched to a gene; V was cut back by 0 bases and J by 5 bases. The CDR3 runs 15 residues. The V gene's germline CDR1 is SGHNT and CDR2 YENEEA.

This clone was detected only a few times. The genes are TRBV7-3 and TRBJ2-5; D might be TRBD2 (5 bases). Between the trimmed V and J ends, which lost 5 bases and 5 bases, there was a span of 18 bases. The CDR3 is 15 amino acids. The germline CDR1 and CDR2 sequences are SGHTA and FQGTGA. CDR3 loop: CASSPEGTAWETQYF. The CDR3 bases are TGTGCCAGCAGCCCAGAGGGAACAGCCTGGGAGACCCAGTACTTC.

The genes are TRBV27 and TRBJ2-7, with 8 bases matching TRBD1. CDR1 and CDR2 (germline): MNHEY, SMNVEV (reference sequence). This CDR3 contains 14 residues. V was clipped by 8 bases and J by 3 bases; unmatched bases: 9. The CDR3 loop reads CASRQQGALYEQYF. The CDR3 region has the DNA TGTGCCAGCCGCCAGCAGGGGGCTCTCTACGAGCAGTACTTC.

This clone occurred once. The rearrangement links TRBV10-3 to TRBJ1-5; D uncertain. Germline loops: CDR1 ENHRY, CDR2 SYGVKD. With 7 bases removed from V and 6 bases from J, the gap between germline ends came to 13 bases. The CDR3 is made up of 13 amino acids. The CDR3 DNA sequence: TGTGCCATCAAGGCAGGCTTAGGTCAGCCCCAGCATTTT. Translation gives CAIKAGLGQPQHF.

The chain links TRBV5-4 to TRBJ2-1, with D perhaps matching TRBD2 (7 bases). This CDR3 contains 16 residues. Germline V lookup: CDR1 SGHNT, CDR2 YYREEE (reference sequence). Trimming pared 2 bases from V and 4 bases from J, leaving 16 bases between. CDR3 in amino acids: CASSLKEGGGYNEQFF. The CDR3 nucleotides are TGTGCCAGCAGCTTAAAGGAGGGGGGAGGGTACAATGAGCAGTTCTTC.

CDR3 bases: TGCGCCAGCGCCCCTTTGACAGATATCGGCGAGCAGTACTTC. This gives the protein CASAPLTDIGEQYF. The chain carries TRBV5-1 and TRBJ2-7; a weak D match, TRBD1 (5 bases). The CDR3 is 14 amino acids. Per the germline V gene, CDR1 is SGHRS and CDR2 is YFSETQ. V lost 7 bases and J 6 bases, leaving 20 bases between the germline ends.

The chain joins TRBV19 to TRBJ2-4; TRBD1 agrees at 7 bases. Trimming at V came to 5 bases and at J to 5 bases, leaving 24 bases not matched to a gene. Germline V CDR1 and CDR2: LNHDA, SQIVND (reference sequence). This CDR3 comprises 20 residues. CDR3 in amino acids: CASSFDPDREHLLSENIQYF. Written as DNA, the CDR3 is TGTGCCAGTAGTTTTGACCCAGACAGGGAACACCTACTATCAGAAAACATTCAGTACTTC.

The genes are TRBV30 and TRBJ2-7; D is undetermined. The length of the CDR3 is 13 residues. V was pared by 3 bases and J by 2 bases, with 11 bases between. The germline V gene encodes CDR1 GTSNPN and CDR2 SVGIG (reference sequence). CDR3 region: CAWSVASTYEQYF. In DNA form, the CDR3 reads TGTGCCTGGAGCGTGGCCAGTACCTACGAGCAGTACTTC. The full variable domain, rest sourced from reference TRBV30 and TRBJ2-7, is SQTIHQWPATLVQPVGSPLSLECTVEGTSNPNLYWYRQAAGRGLQLLFYSVGIGQISSEVPQNLSASRPQDRQFILSSKKLLLSDSGFYLCAWSVASTYEQYFGPGTRLTVT.

The chain recombines TRBV28 with TRBJ1-2, with 8 bases fitting TRBD1. Unmatched junction bases numbered 5, after V lost 5 bases and J lost 3 bases. The CDR3 spans 14 residues. CDR1 and CDR2 from the germline V gene are MDHEN and SYDVKM. The chain's CDR3 is CASSPGQGHYGYTF. The CDR3 bases are TGTGCCAGCAGTCCAGGACAGGGACACTATGGCTACACCTTC.

The chain uses TRBV21-1 and TRBJ2-6; TRBD1, the table's D call, lacks a check against the DNA. TRBV21-1 is labeled a pseudogene. This CDR3 contains 17 residues. CDR3 nucleotides: TGTGCCAGCAGCGAAAGTCGACAGGGGTTTGGGGCCAACGTCCTGACTTTC. It is translated as CASSESRQGFGANVLTF.

About this clone: Other DNA sequences from this sample encode an identical CDR3 as well. The CDR3 DNA is TGTGCCAGCAGTCCCAACCGGGACTATGGCTACACCTTC. The encoded protein is CASSPNRDYGYTF. The chain links TRBV12-3 or TRBV12-4 to TRBJ1-2, with no clear D. V was clipped by 5 bases and J by 3 bases, with 10 bases between them. The CDR3 is 13 residues long.

The chain couples TRBV5-4 to TRBJ1-1; the D gene is possibly TRBD1 (6 bases). The CDR3 has 14 amino acids. Germline CDR1 and CDR2: SGHNT and YYREEE (reference sequence). Trimming took off 3 bases at V and 4 bases at J, with 13 bases between the two ends. The CDR3 spells CASSSAGDSTEAFF. The CDR3 DNA follows: TGTGCCAGCAGCTCCGCAGGGGATTCCACTGAAGCTTTCTTT.

This clone was observed a single time. The rearrangement uses TRBV28 and TRBJ1-2, with D perhaps matching TRBD1 (6 bases). V was pared by 6 bases and J by 5 bases, with 22 bases between. Germline V CDR1 and CDR2: MDHEN, SYDVKM. The CDR3 extends over 16 amino acids. CDR3: CASRTGSASGRYGYTF. The CDR3 nucleotides read TGTGCCAGCAGGACAGGAAGCGCTAGTGGAAGGTATGGCTACACCTTC.

The rearrangement uses TRBV11-2 and TRBJ2-3; D is ambiguous. CDR1 SGHAT and CDR2 FQNNGV come from the germline V gene. The CDR3 consists of 18 residues. Trimming cost V 1 base and J 2 bases, with 19 bases left between them. CDR3 loop: CASSLVAPTPTHTDTQYF. Here the CDR3 DNA reads TGTGCCAGCAGCTTAGTTGCTCCCACGCCGACACACACAGATACGCAGTATTTT.

This chain uses TRBV7-9 with TRBJ2-5; 8 nucleotides match TRBD2. In germline, CDR1 is SEHNR, CDR2 FQNEAQ (reference sequence). V was pared by 4 bases and J by 2 bases, with 9 bases of the junction left unmatched. The CDR3 contains 16 residues. The CDR3 nucleotides are TGTGCCAGCAGCTCGGGGGGGGCGCTCGGGCAAGAGACCCAGTACTTC. This codes for CASSSGGALGQETQYF.

The chain links TRBV28 to TRBJ2-7, with no clear D. This CDR3 has 13 residues. CDR1 and CDR2 from the germline V gene are MDHEN and SYDVKM. The V gene lost 7 bases and the J gene lost 3 bases, with 13 bases spanning the gap. CDR3 nucleotides: TGTGCCAGCAAGGAGCACGCTGGCTACGAGCAGTACTTC. This encodes CASKEHAGYEQYF.

The rearrangement joins TRBV12-3 or TRBV12-4 to TRBJ1-5; D not resolved. CDR3 length: 12 amino acids. V was pared by 2 bases and J by 7 bases, with 6 bases between. The CDR3 DNA is TGTGCCAGCAGTTTATTTTCGCAGCCCCAGCATTTT. Translating it yields CASSLFSQPQHF.

The chain carries TRBV6-2 or TRBV6-3 and TRBJ2-5, with 10 bases lining up with TRBD1. From germline, CDR1 is MNHEY and CDR2 SVGEGT. V was clipped by 5 bases and J by 5 bases; unmatched bases: 8. CDR3 length: 15 amino acids. The CDR3 DNA reads TGTGCCAGCAGTCCGGGACAGGGGTACGGGGAGACCCAGTACTTC. It codes for CASSPGQGYGETQYF.